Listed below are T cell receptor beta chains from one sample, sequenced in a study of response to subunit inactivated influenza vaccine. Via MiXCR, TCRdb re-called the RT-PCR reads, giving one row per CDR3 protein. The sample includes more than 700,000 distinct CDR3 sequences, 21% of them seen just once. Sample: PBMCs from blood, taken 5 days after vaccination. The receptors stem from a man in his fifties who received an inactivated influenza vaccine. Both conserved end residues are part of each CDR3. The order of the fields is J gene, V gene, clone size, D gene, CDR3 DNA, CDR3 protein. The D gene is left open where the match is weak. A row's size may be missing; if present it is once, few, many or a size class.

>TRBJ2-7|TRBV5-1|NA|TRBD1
TGCGCCAGCAGCTCGGGACAGACCGCCTACGAGCAGTACTTC
CASSSGQTAYEQYF
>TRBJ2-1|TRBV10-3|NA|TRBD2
TGTGCCATCAGTGTGTCGAAGACTAGCGGGTCCTACAATGAGCAGTTCTTC
CAISVSKTSGSYNEQFF
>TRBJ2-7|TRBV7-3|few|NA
TGTAACGATGACCGTTTGGGGGTCGGAGACAGGGAGGAGCACGAGCAGTACTTC
CNDDRLGVGDREEHEQYF
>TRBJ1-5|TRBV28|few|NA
TGTGCCAGCAGTTCCTACGACACCGACTTGGGCGATCAGCCCCAGCATTTT
CASSSYDTDLGDQPQHF
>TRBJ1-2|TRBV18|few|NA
TGTGCCAGCTCACCGACAGGTTCCTCCTATGGCTACACCTTC
CASSPTGSSYGYTF
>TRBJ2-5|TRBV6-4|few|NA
TGTGCCAGCATTCCCGGCGGGGAGACCCAGTACTTC
CASIPGGETQYF
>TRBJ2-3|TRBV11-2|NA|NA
TGTGCCAGCAGCTTGGGGGACTCCTTTTTGGGAGATACGCAGTATTTT
CASSLGDSFLGDTQYF
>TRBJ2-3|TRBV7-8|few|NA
TGTGCCAGCAGCTTAGATGGCCTAGTAGCCGGTACGCAGTATTTT
CASSLDGLVAGTQYF
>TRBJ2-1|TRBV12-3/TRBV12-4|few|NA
TGTGCCAGCAGTTTAATCAAGGGGCGCATTTACAATGAGCAGTTCTTC
CASSLIKGRIYNEQFF
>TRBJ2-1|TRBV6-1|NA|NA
TGTGCCAGCAGTGAAGGGGTAGCGAGTAACAATGAGCAGTTCTTC
CASSEGVASNNEQFF
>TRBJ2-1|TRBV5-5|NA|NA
TGTGCCAGCAGCTTCCTTATGGCGGCGGGGGCTCTCTACAATGAGCAGTTCTTC
CASSFLMAAGALYNEQFF
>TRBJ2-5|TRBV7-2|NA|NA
TGTGCCAGCAGCCAAGGCAGCAAGGGTACCGAGACCCAGTACTTC
CASSQGSKGTETQYF
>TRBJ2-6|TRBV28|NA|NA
TGTGCCGGGTCCCGTGCTGGGGCCAACGTCCTGACTTTC
CAGSRAGANVLTF
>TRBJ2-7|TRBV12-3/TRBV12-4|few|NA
TGTGCCAGCAGTTCGGACGGACCCTACGAGCAGTACTTC
CASSSDGPYEQYF
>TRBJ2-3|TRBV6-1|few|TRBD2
TGTGCCAGCAGAACCCCTAGCGGGACGGATACGCAGTATTTT
CASRTPSGTDTQYF
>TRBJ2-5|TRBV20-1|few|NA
TGCAGTGCTACGGCGGCAGAAGAGACCCAGTACTTC
CSATAAEETQYF
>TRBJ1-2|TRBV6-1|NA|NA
TGTGCCAGCCAAAGGGTTGACTGGGCGGATGGCTACACCTTC
CASQRVDWADGYTF
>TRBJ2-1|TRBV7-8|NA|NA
TGTGCCAGCAGCCCTCGACTAGAGCACAATGAGCAGTTCTTC
CASSPRLEHNEQFF
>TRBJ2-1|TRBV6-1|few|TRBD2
TGTGCCAGCAGACCCGGGACTAGCGGGGCCCACCCCTACAATGAGCAGTTCTTC
CASRPGTSGAHPYNEQFF
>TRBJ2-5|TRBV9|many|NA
TGTGCCAGCAGCGTCTCAGGGACTCAAGAGACCCAGTACTTC
CASSVSGTQETQYF
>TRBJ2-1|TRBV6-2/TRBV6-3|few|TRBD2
TGTGCCAGCAGCCAAAGCCGGGGCGGGAGGGTGTCCTACAATGAGCAGTTCTTC
CASSQSRGGRVSYNEQFF
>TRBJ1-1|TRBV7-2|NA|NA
TGTGCCAGCAGCCGCAGCCCCATGAACACTGAAGCTTTCTTT
CASSRSPMNTEAFF